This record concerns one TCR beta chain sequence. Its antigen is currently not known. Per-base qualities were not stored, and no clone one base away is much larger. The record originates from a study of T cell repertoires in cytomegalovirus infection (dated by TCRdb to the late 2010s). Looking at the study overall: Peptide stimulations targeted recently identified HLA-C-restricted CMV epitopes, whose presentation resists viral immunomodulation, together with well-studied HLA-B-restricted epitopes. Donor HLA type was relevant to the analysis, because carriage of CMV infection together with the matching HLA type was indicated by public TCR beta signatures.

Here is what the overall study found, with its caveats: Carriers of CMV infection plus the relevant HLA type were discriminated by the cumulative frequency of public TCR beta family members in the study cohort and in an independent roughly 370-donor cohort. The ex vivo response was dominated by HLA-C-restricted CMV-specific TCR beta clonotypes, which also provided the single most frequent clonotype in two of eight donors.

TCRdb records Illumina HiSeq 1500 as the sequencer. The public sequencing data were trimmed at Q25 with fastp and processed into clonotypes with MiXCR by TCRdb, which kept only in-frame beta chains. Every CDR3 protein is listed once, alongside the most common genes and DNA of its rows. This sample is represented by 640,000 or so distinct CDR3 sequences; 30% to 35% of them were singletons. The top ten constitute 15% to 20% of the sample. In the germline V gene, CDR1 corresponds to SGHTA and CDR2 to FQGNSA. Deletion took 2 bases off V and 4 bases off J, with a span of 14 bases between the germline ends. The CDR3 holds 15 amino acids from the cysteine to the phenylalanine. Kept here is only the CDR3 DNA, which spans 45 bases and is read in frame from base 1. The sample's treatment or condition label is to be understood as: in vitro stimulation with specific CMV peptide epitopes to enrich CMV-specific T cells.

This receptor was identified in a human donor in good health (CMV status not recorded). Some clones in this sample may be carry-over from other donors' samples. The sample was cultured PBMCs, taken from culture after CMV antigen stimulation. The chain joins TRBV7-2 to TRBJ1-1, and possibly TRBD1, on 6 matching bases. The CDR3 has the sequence CASSLYGGQVTEAFF. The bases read TGTGCCAGCAGCTTATACGGGGGGCAGGTCACTGAAGCTTTCTTT.